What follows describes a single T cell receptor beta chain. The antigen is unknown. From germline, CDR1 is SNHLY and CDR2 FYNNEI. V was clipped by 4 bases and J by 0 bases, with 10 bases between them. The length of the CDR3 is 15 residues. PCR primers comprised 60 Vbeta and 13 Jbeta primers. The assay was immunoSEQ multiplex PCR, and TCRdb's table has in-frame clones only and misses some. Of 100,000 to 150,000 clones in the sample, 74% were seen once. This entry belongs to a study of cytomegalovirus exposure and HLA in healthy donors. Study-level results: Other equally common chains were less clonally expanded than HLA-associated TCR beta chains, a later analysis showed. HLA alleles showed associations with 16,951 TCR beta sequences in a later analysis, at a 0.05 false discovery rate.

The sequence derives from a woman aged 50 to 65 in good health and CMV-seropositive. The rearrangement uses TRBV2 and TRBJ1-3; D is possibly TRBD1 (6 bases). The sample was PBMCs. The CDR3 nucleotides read TGTGCCAGCAGTGCACAGGGCCCCTCTGGAAACACCATATATTTT. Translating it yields CASSAQGPSGNTIYF.